This T cell receptor beta chain originates from a study of cytomegalovirus exposure and HLA in healthy donors (TCRdb year 2017). Background on the whole study: According to a later analysis, the roughly 120 validation repertoires were produced on the same platform as the 600 to 850 repertoires of the first cohort. The study combined high-throughput TCR immunosequencing, statistical association of individual TCRs with disease status, and machine learning to predict cytomegalovirus infection status. Along with the roughly 700-subject first cohort, a separate validation cohort of over a hundred different subjects was used. The study was designed to test whether signatures of past pathogen exposure could be identified by cataloging public T cell receptors. The paper as a whole reports these results and caveats: A later analysis lacked HLA typing for the validation cohort, so it scored co-occurrence in that cohort across all 110 or so repertoires. The authors suggested that the approach could potentially be generalized to other disease states and immunological phenotypes. In vitro tests confirmed that a few of the cytomegalovirus-associated TCR beta chains recognize cytomegalovirus antigens. In a later analysis, TCRs clustered in the first cohort were found to also tend to co-occur in the roughly 120 validation repertoires, with approximately 94% of cluster scores above 0. While some public TCRs were present in many individuals, most TCR sequences turned up only very rarely across donors. In both the original and validation cohorts, the classifier was reported to diagnose cytomegalovirus status with high specificity and sensitivity. The study listed approximately 150 TCR beta chains as associated with cytomegalovirus.

Libraries were constructed by the immunoSEQ multiplex PCR assay. The paper's processing steps were these. A statistical classification framework was developed to diagnose cytomegalovirus status using the catalog of TCR beta chain sequences. TCRdb stores this immuneACCESS table with in-frame sequences only. Part of the clones is absent; in the studies checked, under half of the shortfall reflects unresolved V genes, and no reason is known for the rest. V, J and clone size are those of that table, while D and trimming were read from the DNA. Here the sample has about 100,000 clones; roughly 84% occur a single time. The ten largest account for around 3.1% of the sample. Spanning cysteine to phenylalanine, the CDR3 consists of 13 amino acids. Just the 39-base CDR3 DNA is kept, in frame starting at base 1. Trimmed from V: 7 bases; trimmed from J: 5 bases; junction bases lacking a gene match: 7. CDR1 is given as SNHLY and CDR2 as FYNNEI, both from the germline V gene.

This clone was seen once. Its antigen remains undetermined. The record has no base qualities; no much larger clone is one base away. The donors belonged to the validation cohort of over a hundred subjects, which was separate from the approximately 700-subject first cohort. This receptor was obtained from a woman aged 18-30 years in good health and CMV-seronegative. This receptor chain uses TRBV2 and TRBJ2-7, and 8 bases in between align with TRBD2. The sequenced material came from PBMCs. The nucleotide sequence reads TGTGCCAGCAAGCGGAGCGGGGGTGACGAGCAGTACTTC. Translated, it reads CASKRSGGDEQYF.